This section outlines one T cell receptor (beta chain) sequence together with its context. Its target is unknown. The data were taken from a study of shared clonotypes between healthy human individuals. Germline CDR1 SGHTS, CDR2 YDEGEE. After removal of 0 bases from V and 5 bases from J, the junction contained 16 bases not matched to a gene. The CDR3 runs to 18 residues. Study-level results: Only blood samples were collected, and tissue repertoires likely differ.

PCR replicates performed on unsorted PBMC used approximately 300 ng DNA, 30,000 or so T cell genomes. Sequencing was performed with immunoSEQ multiplex PCR; in TCRdb, only in-frame clones are kept and a portion is missing. The sample consists of 450,000 to 650,000 clones, around 76% of them appearing once. The TCR originated in a woman aged 40-49 years in good health. Some clones in this sample may be carry-over from other donors' samples. The rearrangement joins TRBV5-8 to TRBJ2-5; 7 bases are a match to TRBD2. The sequenced sample was PBMCs. DNA for the CDR3: TGTGCCAGCAGCTTGGGGGGCCCCTGGGCGGGAGACGGCGAGACCCAGTACTTC. Its protein is CASSLGGPWAGDGETQYF.